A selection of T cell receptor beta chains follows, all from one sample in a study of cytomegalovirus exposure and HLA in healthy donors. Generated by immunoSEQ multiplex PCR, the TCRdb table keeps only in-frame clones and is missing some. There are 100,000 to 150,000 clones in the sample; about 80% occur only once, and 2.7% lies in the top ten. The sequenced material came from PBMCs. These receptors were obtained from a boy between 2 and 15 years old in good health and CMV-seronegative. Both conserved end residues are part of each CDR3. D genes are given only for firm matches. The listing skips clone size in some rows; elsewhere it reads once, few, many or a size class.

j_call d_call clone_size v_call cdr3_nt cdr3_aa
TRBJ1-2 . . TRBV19 TGTGCCAGTAGTCCGCAGGGGAACTATGGCTACACCTTC CASSPQGNYGYTF
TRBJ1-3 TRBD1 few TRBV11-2 TGTGCCAGCAGCCAACTCCAGGGGGCGCGGGGAAACACCATATATTTT CASSQLQGARGNTIYF
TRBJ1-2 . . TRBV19 TGTGCCAGTAGTATAGATCTTGAGGGCCTGGATAATGGCTACACCTTC CASSIDLEGLDNGYTF
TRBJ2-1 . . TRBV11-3 TGTGCCAGCAGCTTAAGAGGGAGTCCCTACAATGAGCAGTTCTTC CASSLRGSPYNEQFF
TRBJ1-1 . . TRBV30 TGTGCTACAGACAGGACCAACACTGAAGCTTTCTTT CATDRTNTEAFF
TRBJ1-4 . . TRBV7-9 TGTGCCAGCAGCTCGCCCCCCAGGGTGATAGAAGAAAAACTGTTTTTT CASSSPPRVIEEKLFF
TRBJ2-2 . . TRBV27 TGTGCCAGCAGTTTCAGCAGCGGTGGCACCGGGGAGCTGTTTTTT CASSFSSGGTGELFF
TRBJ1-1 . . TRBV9 TGTGCCAGCAGCGTCGCAGGGATGGGAACTGAAGCTTTCTTT CASSVAGMGTEAFF
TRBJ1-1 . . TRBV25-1 TGTGCCAGCAGTGAAGAGGGACAACTCACTGAAGCTTTCTTT CASSEEGQLTEAFF
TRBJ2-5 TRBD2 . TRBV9 TGTGCCAGCAGCGGAGGGGGTGGACTAGCCCAAGAGACCCAGTACTTC CASSGGGGLAQETQYF